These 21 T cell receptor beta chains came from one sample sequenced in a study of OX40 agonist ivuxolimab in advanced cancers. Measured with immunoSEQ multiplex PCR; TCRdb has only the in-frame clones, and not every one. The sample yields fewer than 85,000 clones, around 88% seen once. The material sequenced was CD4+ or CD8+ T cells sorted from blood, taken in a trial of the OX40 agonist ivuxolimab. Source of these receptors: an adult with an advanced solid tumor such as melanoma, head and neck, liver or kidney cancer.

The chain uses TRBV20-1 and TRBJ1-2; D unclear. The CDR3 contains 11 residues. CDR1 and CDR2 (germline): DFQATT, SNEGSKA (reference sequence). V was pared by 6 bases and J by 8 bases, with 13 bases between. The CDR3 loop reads CSALDLGGYTF. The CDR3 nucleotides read TGCAGTGCCCTCGACCTCGGGGGCTACACCTTC.

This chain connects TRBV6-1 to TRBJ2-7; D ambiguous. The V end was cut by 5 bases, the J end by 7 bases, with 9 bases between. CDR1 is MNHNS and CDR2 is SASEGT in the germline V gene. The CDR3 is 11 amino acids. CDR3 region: CASSYGREQYF. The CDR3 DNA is TGTGCCAGCAGTTACGGGCGGGAGCAGTACTTC.

CDR3 residues: CASSLAGLYEQYF. CDR3 nucleotides: TGTGCCAGCAGCTTGGCGGGGCTGTACGAGCAGTACTTC. V usage is TRBV5-4 and J usage is TRBJ2-7; D tentatively reads TRBD1 or TRBD2 (5 bases each). V was clipped by 0 bases and J by 4 bases, with 8 bases between them. Germline CDR1 reads SGHNT; CDR2 reads YYREEE (reference sequence). This CDR3 has 13 amino acids.

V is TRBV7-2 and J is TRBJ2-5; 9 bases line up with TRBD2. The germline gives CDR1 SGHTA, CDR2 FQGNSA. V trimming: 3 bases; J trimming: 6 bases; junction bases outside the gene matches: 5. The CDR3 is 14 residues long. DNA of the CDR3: TGTGCCAGCAGCTTCTCGGCTAGCGGGAAGACCCAGTACTTC. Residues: CASSFSASGKTQYF.

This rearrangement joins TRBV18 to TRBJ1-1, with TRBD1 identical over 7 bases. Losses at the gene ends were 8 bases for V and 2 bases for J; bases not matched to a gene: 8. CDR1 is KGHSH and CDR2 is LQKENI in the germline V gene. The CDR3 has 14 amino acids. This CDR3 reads CASAGGTVNTEAFF. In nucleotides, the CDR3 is TGTGCCAGCGCCGGAGGGACAGTAAACACTGAAGCTTTCTTT.

The CDR3 protein is CASSVAGVSYNEQFF. In DNA, the CDR3 is TGTGCCAGCAGTGTCGCGGGAGTTTCTTACAATGAGCAGTTCTTC. The J gene is TRBJ2-1, the V gene TRBV6-5, with TRBD2 matching over 7 bases. Germline V CDR1 and CDR2: MNHEY, SVGAGI. V lost 5 bases to trimming and J lost 4 bases; unmatched junction nucleotides: 8. This CDR3 spans 15 amino acids.

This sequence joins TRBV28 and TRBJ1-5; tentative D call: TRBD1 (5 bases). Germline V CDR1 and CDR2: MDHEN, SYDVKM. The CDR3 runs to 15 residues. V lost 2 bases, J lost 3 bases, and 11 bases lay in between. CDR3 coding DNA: TGTGCCAGCAGTTTAGGGGGTCAGTTCAATCAGCCCCAGCATTTT. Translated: CASSLGGQFNQPQHF.

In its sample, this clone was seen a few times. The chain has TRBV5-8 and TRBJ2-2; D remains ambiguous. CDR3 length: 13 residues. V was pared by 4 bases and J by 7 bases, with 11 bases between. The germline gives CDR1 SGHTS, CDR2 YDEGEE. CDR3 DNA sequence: TGTGCCAGCAGCGCCATCCCGGGCGGGGAGCTGTTTTTT. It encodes CASSAIPGGELFF.

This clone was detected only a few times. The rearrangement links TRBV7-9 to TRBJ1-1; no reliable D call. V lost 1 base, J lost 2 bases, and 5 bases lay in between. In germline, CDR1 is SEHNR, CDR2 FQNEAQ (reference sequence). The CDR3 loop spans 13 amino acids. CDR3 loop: CASSLVGNTEAFF. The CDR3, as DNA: TGTGCCAGCAGCTTAGTCGGAAACACTGAAGCTTTCTTT. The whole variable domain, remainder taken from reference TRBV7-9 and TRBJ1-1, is DTGVSQNPRHKITKRGQNVTFRCDPISEHNRLYWYRQTLGQGPEFLTYFQNEAQLEKSRLLSDRFSAERPKGSFSTLEIQRTEQGDSAMYLCASSLVGNTEAFFGQGTRLTVV.

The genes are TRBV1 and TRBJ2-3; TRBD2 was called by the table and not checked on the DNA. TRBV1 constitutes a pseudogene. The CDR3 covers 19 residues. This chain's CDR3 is CTSSQEGGGAGGPPDTQYF. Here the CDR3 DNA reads TGCACCAGCAGCCAAGAGGGCGGCGGAGCGGGGGGGCCGCCAGATACGCAGTATTTT.

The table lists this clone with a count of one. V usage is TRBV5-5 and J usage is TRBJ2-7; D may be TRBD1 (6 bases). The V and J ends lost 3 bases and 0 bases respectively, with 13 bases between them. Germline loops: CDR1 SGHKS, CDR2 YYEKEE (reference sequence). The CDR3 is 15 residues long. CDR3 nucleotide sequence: TGTGCCAGCAGCTCAATTACAGGGAGCTCCTACGAGCAGTACTTC. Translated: CASSSITGSSYEQYF.

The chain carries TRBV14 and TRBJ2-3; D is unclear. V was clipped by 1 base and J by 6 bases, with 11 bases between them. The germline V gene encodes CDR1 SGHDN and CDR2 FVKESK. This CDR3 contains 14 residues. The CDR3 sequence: CASSQVNPLDTQYF. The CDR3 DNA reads TGTGCCAGCAGCCAAGTGAACCCCCTGGATACGCAGTATTTT.

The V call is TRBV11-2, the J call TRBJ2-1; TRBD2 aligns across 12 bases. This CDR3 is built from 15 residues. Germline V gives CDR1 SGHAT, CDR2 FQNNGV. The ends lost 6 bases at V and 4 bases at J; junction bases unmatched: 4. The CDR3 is CASRLAGGSYNEQFF. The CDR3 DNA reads TGTGCCAGCAGGCTAGCGGGGGGGTCTTACAATGAGCAGTTCTTC.

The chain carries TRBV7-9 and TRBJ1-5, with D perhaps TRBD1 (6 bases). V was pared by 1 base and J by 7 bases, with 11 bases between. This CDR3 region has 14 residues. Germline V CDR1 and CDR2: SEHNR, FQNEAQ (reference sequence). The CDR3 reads CASSLGDQGQPQHF. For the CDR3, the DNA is TGTGCCAGCAGCTTAGGGGATCAGGGGCAGCCCCAGCATTTT. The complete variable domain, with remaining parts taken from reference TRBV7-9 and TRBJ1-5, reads DTGVSQNPRHKITKRGQNVTFRCDPISEHNRLYWYRQTLGQGPEFLTYFQNEAQLEKSRLLSDRFSAERPKGSFSTLEIQRTEQGDSAMYLCASSLGDQGQPQHFGDGTRLSIL.

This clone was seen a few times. The CDR3 reads CASSLGRQGDYGYTF. In nucleotides, the CDR3 is TGTGCCAGCAGTTTAGGGCGGCAGGGCGACTATGGCTACACCTTC. V usage is TRBV28 and J usage is TRBJ1-2, with D tentatively TRBD1 (5 bases). CDR1 is MDHEN and CDR2 is SYDVKM in the germline V gene. V lost 2 bases and J 3 bases, leaving 13 bases between the germline ends. This CDR3 has 15 amino acids.

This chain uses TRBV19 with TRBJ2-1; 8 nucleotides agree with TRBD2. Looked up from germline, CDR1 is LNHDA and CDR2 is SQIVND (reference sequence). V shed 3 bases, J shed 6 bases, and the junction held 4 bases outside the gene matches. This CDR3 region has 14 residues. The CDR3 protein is CASSILLAANEQFF. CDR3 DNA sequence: TGTGCCAGTAGTATCTTACTAGCGGCCAATGAGCAGTTCTTC.

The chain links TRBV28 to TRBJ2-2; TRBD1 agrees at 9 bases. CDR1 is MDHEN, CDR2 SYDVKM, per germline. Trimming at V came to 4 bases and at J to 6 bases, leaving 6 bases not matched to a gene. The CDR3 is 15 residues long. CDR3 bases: TGTGCCAGCAGTTCGACCCGGGACAGGGCCGGGGAGCTGTTTTTT. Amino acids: CASSSTRDRAGELFF.

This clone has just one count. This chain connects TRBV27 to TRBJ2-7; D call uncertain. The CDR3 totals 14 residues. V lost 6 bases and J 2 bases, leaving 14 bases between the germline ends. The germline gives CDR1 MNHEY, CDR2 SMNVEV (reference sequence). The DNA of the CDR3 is TGTGCCAGCAGAAAACGGCCAGATGCCTACGAGCAGTACTTC. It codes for CASRKRPDAYEQYF.

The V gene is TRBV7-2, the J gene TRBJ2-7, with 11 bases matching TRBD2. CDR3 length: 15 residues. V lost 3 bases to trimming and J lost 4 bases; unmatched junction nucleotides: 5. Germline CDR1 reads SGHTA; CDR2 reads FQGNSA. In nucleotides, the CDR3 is TGTGCCAGCAGCTTTCTCGGGACTAGCGGATACGAGCAGTACTTC. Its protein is CASSFLGTSGYEQYF.

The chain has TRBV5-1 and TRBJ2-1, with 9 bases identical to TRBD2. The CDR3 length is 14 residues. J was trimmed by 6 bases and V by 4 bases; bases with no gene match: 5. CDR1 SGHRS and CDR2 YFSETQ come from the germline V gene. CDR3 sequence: CASSEGLAINEQFF. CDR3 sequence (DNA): TGCGCCAGCAGCGAGGGACTAGCTATCAATGAGCAGTTCTTC. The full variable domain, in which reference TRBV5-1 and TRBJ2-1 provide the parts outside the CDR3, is KAGVTQTPRYLIKTRGQQVTLSCSPISGHRSVSWYQQTPGQGLQFLFEYFSETQRNKGNFPGRFSGRQFSNSRSEMNVSTLELGDSALYLCASSEGLAINEQFFGPGTRLTVL.

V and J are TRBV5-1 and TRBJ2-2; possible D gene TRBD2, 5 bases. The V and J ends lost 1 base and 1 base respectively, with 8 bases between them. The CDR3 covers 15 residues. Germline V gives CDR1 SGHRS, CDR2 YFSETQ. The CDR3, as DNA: TGCGCCAGCAGCTTGCAGGCGGGGAACACCGGGGAGCTGTTTTTT. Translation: CASSLQAGNTGELFF.